A selection of T cell receptor beta chains follows, all from one sample in a study of beta chain features in type 1 diabetes. Produced via immunoSEQ multiplex PCR; TCRdb's table is partial and in-frame only. There are around 360,000 clones in the sample; roughly 13% occur only once, and over 0.008% lies in the top ten. Sequenced material: naive CD4+ T cells from blood. All receptors come from a woman between 18 and 30 years old with type 1 diabetes. CDR3s include the opening cysteine and the closing phenylalanine or tryptophan. The D gene is left open where the match is weak. Not every row has a clone size; where given, it reads once, few, many or a size class.

J gene: TRBJ2-7
D gene: .
V gene: TRBV9
clone size: few
CDR3 DNA: TGTGCCAGCAGCGTAGACCTTACAAGGGGCGAGCAGTACTTC
CDR3 protein: CASSVDLTRGEQYF

J gene: TRBJ2-3
D gene: TRBD1
V gene: TRBV9
clone size: .
CDR3 DNA: TGTGCCAGCAGCGCCAGACAGGGGACGCGCACAGATACGCAGTATTTT
CDR3 protein: CASSARQGTRTDTQYF

J gene: TRBJ1-5
D gene: .
V gene: TRBV4-2
clone size: few
CDR3 DNA: TGTGCCAGCAGCCACCAACAGGGCAATCAGCCCCAGCATTTT
CDR3 protein: CASSHQQGNQPQHF

J gene: TRBJ2-5
D gene: TRBD2
V gene: TRBV10-3
clone size: few
CDR3 DNA: TGTGCCATCAGTGTCGGGACTAGCGGAGCGAGTAAAGAGACCCAGTACTTC
CDR3 protein: CAISVGTSGASKETQYF

J gene: TRBJ2-7
D gene: TRBD1
V gene: TRBV28
clone size: .
CDR3 DNA: TGTGCCAGCAGTTTACGGGACAGGTCCCCGGAACAGTACTTC
CDR3 protein: CASSLRDRSPEQYF

J gene: TRBJ1-2
D gene: .
V gene: TRBV6-6
clone size: .
CDR3 DNA: TGTGCCAGCAGTTACCCCGGGGCGGGGAACTATGGCTACACCTTC
CDR3 protein: CASSYPGAGNYGYTF

J gene: TRBJ1-2
D gene: .
V gene: TRBV23-1
clone size: .
CDR3 DNA: TGCGCCAGCAGTCCGTGGGGGGAGCGGGGCTACACCTTC
CDR3 protein: CASSPWGERGYTF

J gene: TRBJ2-2
D gene: .
V gene: TRBV5-6
clone size: few
CDR3 DNA: TGTGCCAGCAGCCCTCAGGGCCCCGGGGAGCTGTTTTTT
CDR3 protein: CASSPQGPGELFF

J gene: TRBJ1-5
D gene: .
V gene: TRBV19
clone size: few
CDR3 DNA: TGTGCCAGTAGTATGCCGCCGACAGACAATCAGCCCCAGCATTTT
CDR3 protein: CASSMPPTDNQPQHF

J gene: TRBJ2-4
D gene: TRBD2
V gene: TRBV30
clone size: few
CDR3 DNA: TGTGCCTGGGGCCCGAGGGGACTAGGCCTAGCCAAAAACATTCAGTACTTC
CDR3 protein: CAWGPRGLGLAKNIQYF

J gene: TRBJ1-3
D gene: .
V gene: TRBV6-5
clone size: few
CDR3 DNA: TGTGCCAGCAGAAGGACAGCCAACTCTGGAAACACCATATATTTT
CDR3 protein: CASRRTANSGNTIYF

J gene: TRBJ2-5
D gene: .
V gene: TRBV2
clone size: few
CDR3 DNA: TGTGCCAGCCAGGGTCAAGAGACCCAGTACTTC
CDR3 protein: CASQGQETQYF

J gene: TRBJ1-1
D gene: .
V gene: TRBV5-1
clone size: .
CDR3 DNA: TGCGCCAGCAGTCCGAGGGTGTTTGAGAACACTGAAGCTTTCTTT
CDR3 protein: CASSPRVFENTEAFF

J gene: TRBJ2-5
D gene: TRBD2
V gene: TRBV9
clone size: .
CDR3 DNA: TGTGCCAGCAGCGTCGGACTAGCGGGGGCAGAGACCCAGTACTTC
CDR3 protein: CASSVGLAGAETQYF

J gene: TRBJ1-1
D gene: .
V gene: TRBV4-3
clone size: .
CDR3 DNA: TGCGCCAGCAGCCAAGCGGTGAACACTGAAGCTTTCTTT
CDR3 protein: CASSQAVNTEAFF

J gene: TRBJ2-2
D gene: TRBD2
V gene: TRBV25-1
clone size: few
CDR3 DNA: TGTGCCAGCAGTGCAGCGGGAGGGCCAGTGGGCGGGGAGCTGTTTTTT
CDR3 protein: CASSAAGGPVGGELFF

J gene: TRBJ2-7
D gene: TRBD2
V gene: TRBV29-1
clone size: few
CDR3 DNA: TGCAGCGTGTGGGGACTAGCGCGGTCCTACGAGCAGTACTTC
CDR3 protein: CSVWGLARSYEQYF

J gene: TRBJ2-1
D gene: TRBD2
V gene: TRBV18
clone size: few
CDR3 DNA: TGTGCCAGCTCACCACGGACTAGCGGGGGGGCCGTCTACAATGAGCAGTTCTTC
CDR3 protein: CASSPRTSGGAVYNEQFF

J gene: TRBJ2-4
D gene: .
V gene: TRBV6-6
clone size: .
CDR3 DNA: TGTGCCAGCAGTTACCCAACAGCTAATAGCAAAAACATTCAGTACTTC
CDR3 protein: CASSYPTANSKNIQYF

J gene: TRBJ1-1
D gene: .
V gene: TRBV7-2
clone size: .
CDR3 DNA: TGTGCCAGCAGCCCAGGGCGGAACACTGAAGCTTTCTTT
CDR3 protein: CASSPGRNTEAFF

J gene: TRBJ2-1
D gene: .
V gene: TRBV7-2
clone size: .
CDR3 DNA: TGTGCCAGCAGCTTAGGACACACCAATGAGCAGTTCTTC
CDR3 protein: CASSLGHTNEQFF

J gene: TRBJ2-5
D gene: TRBD2
V gene: TRBV28
clone size: .
CDR3 DNA: TGTGCCAGCAGACTAGCGGTTAGACAAGAGACCCAGTACTTC
CDR3 protein: CASRLAVRQETQYF

J gene: TRBJ2-2
D gene: .
V gene: TRBV7-9
clone size: .
CDR3 DNA: TGTGCCAGCAGCGCCCACGGGGGTGTGAAGGCCGGGGAGCTGTTTTTT
CDR3 protein: CASSAHGGVKAGELFF

J gene: TRBJ2-1
D gene: TRBD1
V gene: TRBV28
clone size: few
CDR3 DNA: TGTGCCAGCAGTGCCGGGACAGGGGTATCTGGGGAGCAGTTCTTC
CDR3 protein: CASSAGTGVSGEQFF

J gene: TRBJ1-1
D gene: TRBD1
V gene: TRBV30
clone size: few
CDR3 DNA: TGTGCCTGGAGTGGACAGGGCGTTGAAGCTTTCTTT
CDR3 protein: CAWSGQGVEAFF

J gene: TRBJ2-5
D gene: TRBD2
V gene: TRBV27
clone size: .
CDR3 DNA: TGTGCCAGCAGTTTTGGTACTAGCGGGCAAGAGACCCAGTACTTC
CDR3 protein: CASSFGTSGQETQYF

J gene: TRBJ2-1
D gene: .
V gene: TRBV29-1
clone size: .
CDR3 DNA: TGCAGCGTAGTAGCGGGACAGGGCGGCAATGAGCAGTTCTTC
CDR3 protein: CSVVAGQGGNEQFF

J gene: TRBJ2-7
D gene: .
V gene: TRBV4-1
clone size: .
CDR3 DNA: TGCGCCAGCAGCCAAGCAAGCCGAGACAGGACCTACGAGCAGTACTTC
CDR3 protein: CASSQASRDRTYEQYF

J gene: TRBJ2-7
D gene: TRBD1
V gene: TRBV5-1
clone size: .
CDR3 DNA: TGCGCCAGCAGGGATAGGGGGCGCGAGAGGTCCTACGAGCAGTACTTC
CDR3 protein: CASRDRGRERSYEQYF

J gene: TRBJ2-3
D gene: TRBD1
V gene: TRBV5-4
clone size: .
CDR3 DNA: TGTGCCAGCAGCTTGCTGACAGGGGGCGGCACAGATACGCAGTATTTT
CDR3 protein: CASSLLTGGGTDTQYF

J gene: TRBJ2-1
D gene: TRBD2
V gene: TRBV4-3
clone size: few
CDR3 DNA: TGCGCCAGCAGCCGATCCGGGACTAGCGGAAGGTACAATGAGCAGTTCTTC
CDR3 protein: CASSRSGTSGRYNEQFF

J gene: TRBJ2-1
D gene: TRBD1
V gene: TRBV25-1
clone size: few
CDR3 DNA: TGTGCCAGCAGTGGGAAACAGGGGGCTCGCAATGAGCAGTTCTTC
CDR3 protein: CASSGKQGARNEQFF

J gene: TRBJ2-1
D gene: .
V gene: TRBV18
clone size: few
CDR3 DNA: TGTGCCAGCTCACCACCGGGGAGCTCCTACAATGAGCAGTTCTTC
CDR3 protein: CASSPPGSSYNEQFF

J gene: TRBJ1-4
D gene: TRBD1
V gene: TRBV18
clone size: .
CDR3 DNA: TGTGCCAGCTCCGGACAGGGCGGTGAAAAACTGTTTTTT
CDR3 protein: CASSGQGGEKLFF

J gene: TRBJ2-5
D gene: .
V gene: TRBV5-1
clone size: .
CDR3 DNA: TGCGCCAGCAGCTTGGTTTTCCAGGGGGAGACCCAGTACTTC
CDR3 protein: CASSLVFQGETQYF

J gene: TRBJ1-5
D gene: .
V gene: TRBV6-5
clone size: .
CDR3 DNA: TGTGCCAGCAGAAGGGGGGGGGAGCCCCAGCATTTT
CDR3 protein: CASRRGGEPQHF

J gene: TRBJ2-1
D gene: TRBD2
V gene: TRBV2
clone size: .
CDR3 DNA: TGTGCCAGCAGTGTCTTACTAGCGGGAGACACGCAGTTCTTC
CDR3 protein: CASSVLLAGDTQFF

J gene: TRBJ2-5
D gene: .
V gene: TRBV14
clone size: few
CDR3 DNA: TGTGCCAGCAGCCAACTCCAAGAGACCCAGTACTTC
CDR3 protein: CASSQLQETQYF

J gene: TRBJ1-1
D gene: TRBD1
V gene: TRBV28
clone size: .
CDR3 DNA: TGTGCCAGCAGTTGGGGGACAGCCAACACTGAAGCTTTCTTT
CDR3 protein: CASSWGTANTEAFF

J gene: TRBJ2-7
D gene: .
V gene: TRBV5-1
clone size: .
CDR3 DNA: TGCGCCAGCAGCTTGGGGCCGACAAACCCCTACGAGCAGTACTTC
CDR3 protein: CASSLGPTNPYEQYF

J gene: TRBJ1-6
D gene: .
V gene: TRBV9
clone size: few
CDR3 DNA: TGTGCCAGCAGCGACCTCGCCCGGTCTTCACCCCTCCACTTT
CDR3 protein: CASSDLARSSPLHF

J gene: TRBJ2-3
D gene: .
V gene: TRBV5-1
clone size: .
CDR3 DNA: TGCGCCACCAGCGCGGGCCTTAGCACAGATACGCAGTATTTT
CDR3 protein: CATSAGLSTDTQYF

J gene: TRBJ1-5
D gene: TRBD1
V gene: TRBV5-1
clone size: .
CDR3 DNA: TGCGCCAGCAGCTTTGGGACAGGGGATCAGCCCCAGCATTTT
CDR3 protein: CASSFGTGDQPQHF

J gene: TRBJ2-4
D gene: TRBD1
V gene: TRBV7-9
clone size: few
CDR3 DNA: TGTGCCAGCAGCTTGGGACAGGGATTAGCCAAAAACATTCAGTACTTC
CDR3 protein: CASSLGQGLAKNIQYF